This T cell receptor (beta chain) was identified in a study of PD-1 blockade in classical Hodgkin lymphoma. CDR3 size: 13 residues. CDR1 SGHNT and CDR2 YYREEE come from the germline V gene (reference sequence). The V end was cut by 1 base, the J end by 1 base, with 5 bases between. The study's findings and limits: With CD4+ cells, TCR diversity rose significantly by C4D1, but not with CD8+ cells. The diversity seen at baseline in complete responders resembled that of newly diagnosed patients.

In regard to this clone: What it binds is unknown.

Relapse was seen in all patients after autologous stem cell transplantation, and brentuximab vedotin exposure was variable. Clones were read by immunoSEQ multiplex PCR, and TCRdb kept only the in-frame ones, dropping some. The table lists 100,000 or so clones, approximately 90% of them singletons. The specimen was peripheral blood mononuclear cells (PBMCs), collected before the second cycle of nivolumab. The J gene is TRBJ1-2, the V gene TRBV5-4; the D is unclear. The TCR comes from a human donor with classical Hodgkin lymphoma. DNA for the CDR3: TGTGCCAGCAGCTTGCACAGTAACTATGGCTACACCTTC. Its protein product is CASSLHSNYGYTF.